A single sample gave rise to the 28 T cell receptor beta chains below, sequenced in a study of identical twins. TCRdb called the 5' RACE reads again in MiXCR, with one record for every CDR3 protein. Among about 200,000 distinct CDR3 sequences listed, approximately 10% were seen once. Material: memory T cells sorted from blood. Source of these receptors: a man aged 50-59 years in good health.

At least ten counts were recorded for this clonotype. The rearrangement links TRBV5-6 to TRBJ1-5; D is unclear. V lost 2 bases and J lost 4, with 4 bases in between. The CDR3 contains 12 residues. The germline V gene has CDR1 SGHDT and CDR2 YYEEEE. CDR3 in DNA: TGTGCCAGCAGCTTTCAGAATCAGCCCCAGCATTTT. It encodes CASSFQNQPQHF.

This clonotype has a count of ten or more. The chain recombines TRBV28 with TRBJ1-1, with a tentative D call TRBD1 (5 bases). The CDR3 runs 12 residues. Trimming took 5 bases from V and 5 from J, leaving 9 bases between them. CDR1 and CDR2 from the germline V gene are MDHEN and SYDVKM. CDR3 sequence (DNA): TGTGCCAGCAGTCCCTGGGGGACTGAAGCTTTCTTT. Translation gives CASSPWGTEAFF.

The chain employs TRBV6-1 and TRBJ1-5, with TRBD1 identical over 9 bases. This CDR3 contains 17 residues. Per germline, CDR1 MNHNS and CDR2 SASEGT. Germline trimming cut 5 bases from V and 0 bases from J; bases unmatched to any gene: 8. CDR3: CASSRTGDGYSNQPQHF. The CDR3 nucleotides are TGTGCCAGCAGTCGGACAGGGGATGGTTATAGCAATCAGCCCCAGCATTTT.

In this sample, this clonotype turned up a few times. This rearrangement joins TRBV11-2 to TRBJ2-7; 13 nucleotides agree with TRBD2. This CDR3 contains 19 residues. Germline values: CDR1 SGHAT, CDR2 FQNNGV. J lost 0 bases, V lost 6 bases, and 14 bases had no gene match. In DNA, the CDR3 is TGTGCCAGCAGACGTACGACTAGCGGGAGGCCCGGAAGCTCCTACGAGCAGTACTTC. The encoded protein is CASRRTTSGRPGSSYEQYF.

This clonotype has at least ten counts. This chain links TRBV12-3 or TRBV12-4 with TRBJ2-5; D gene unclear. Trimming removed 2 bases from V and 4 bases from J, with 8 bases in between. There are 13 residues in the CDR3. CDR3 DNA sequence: TGTGCCAGCAGTTTATCAGGCAGAGAGACCCAGTACTTC. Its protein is CASSLSGRETQYF.

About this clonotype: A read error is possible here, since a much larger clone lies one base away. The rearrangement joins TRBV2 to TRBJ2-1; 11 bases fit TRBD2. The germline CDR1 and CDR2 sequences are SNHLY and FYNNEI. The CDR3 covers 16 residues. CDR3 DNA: TGTGCCAGCAGAAGAAGGGGACTAGCGGCCTACAATAAGCAGTTCTTC. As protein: CASRRRGLAAYNKQFF.

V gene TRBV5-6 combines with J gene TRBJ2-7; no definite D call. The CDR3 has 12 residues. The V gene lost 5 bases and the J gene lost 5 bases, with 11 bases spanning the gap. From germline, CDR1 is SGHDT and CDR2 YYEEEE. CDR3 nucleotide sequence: TGTGCCAGCAGTTGGGCCGAGAACGAGCAGTACTTC. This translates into CASSWAENEQYF.

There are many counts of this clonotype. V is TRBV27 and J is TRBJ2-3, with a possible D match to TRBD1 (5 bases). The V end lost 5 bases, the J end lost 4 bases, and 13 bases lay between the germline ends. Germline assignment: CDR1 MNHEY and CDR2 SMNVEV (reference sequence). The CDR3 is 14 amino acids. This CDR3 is CASSPRVGADTQYF. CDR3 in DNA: TGTGCCAGCAGTCCCAGGGTAGGGGCAGATACGCAGTATTTT.

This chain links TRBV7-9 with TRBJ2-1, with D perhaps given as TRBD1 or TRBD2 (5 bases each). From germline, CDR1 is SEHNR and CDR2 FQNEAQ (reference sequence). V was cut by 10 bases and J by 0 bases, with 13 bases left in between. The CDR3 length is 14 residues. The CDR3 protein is CATRAGSSYNEQFF. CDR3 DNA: TGTGCCACCAGGGCGGGTAGCTCCTACAATGAGCAGTTCTTC.

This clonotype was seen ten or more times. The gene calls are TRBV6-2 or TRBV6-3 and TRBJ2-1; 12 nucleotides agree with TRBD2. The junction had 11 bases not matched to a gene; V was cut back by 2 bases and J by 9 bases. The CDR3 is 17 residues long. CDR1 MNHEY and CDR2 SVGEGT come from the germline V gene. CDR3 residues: CASSYGFVTSGRSEQFF. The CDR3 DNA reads TGTGCCAGCAGTTACGGGTTTGTGACTAGCGGGAGAAGTGAGCAGTTCTTC.

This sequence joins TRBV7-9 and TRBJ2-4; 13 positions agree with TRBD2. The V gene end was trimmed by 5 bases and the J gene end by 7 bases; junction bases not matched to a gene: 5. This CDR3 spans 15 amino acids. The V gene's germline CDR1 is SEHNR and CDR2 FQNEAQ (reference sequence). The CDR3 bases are TGTGCCAGCAGCCAGGGACTAGCGGGATGGAACATTCAGTACTTC. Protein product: CASSQGLAGWNIQYF.

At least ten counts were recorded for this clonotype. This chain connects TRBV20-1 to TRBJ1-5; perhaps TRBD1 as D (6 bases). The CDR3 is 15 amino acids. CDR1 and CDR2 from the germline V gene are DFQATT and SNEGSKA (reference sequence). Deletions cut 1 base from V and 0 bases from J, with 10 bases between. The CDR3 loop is CSARAGEFSNQPQHF. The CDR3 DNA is TGCAGTGCTAGAGCAGGGGAGTTTAGCAATCAGCCCCAGCATTTT.

CDR3 sequence (DNA): TGTGCCAGCAGCACTACAGCGACCTATGGCTACACCTTC. Amino acid sequence: CASSTTATYGYTF. The J gene is TRBJ1-2, the V gene TRBV7-2; D ambiguous. The CDR3 contains 13 residues. Germline V gives CDR1 SGHTA, CDR2 FQGNSA. The ends were cut back, 5 bases at V and 4 bases at J, with 11 bases in the middle.

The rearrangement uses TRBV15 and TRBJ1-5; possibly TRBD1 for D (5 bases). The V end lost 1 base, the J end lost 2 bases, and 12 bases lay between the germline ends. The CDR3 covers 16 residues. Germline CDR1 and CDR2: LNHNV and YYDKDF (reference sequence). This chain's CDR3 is CATSRGEGVGNQPQHF. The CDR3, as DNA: TGTGCCACCAGCAGAGGGGAAGGGGTGGGCAATCAGCCCCAGCATTTT.

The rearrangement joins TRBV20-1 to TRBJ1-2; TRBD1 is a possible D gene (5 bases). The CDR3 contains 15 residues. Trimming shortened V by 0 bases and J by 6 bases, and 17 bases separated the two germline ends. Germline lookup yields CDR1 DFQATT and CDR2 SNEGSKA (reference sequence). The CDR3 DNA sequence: TGCAGTGCTAGAGATCGAGGGGCCAAGGGGCATGGCTACACCTTC. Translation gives CSARDRGAKGHGYTF.

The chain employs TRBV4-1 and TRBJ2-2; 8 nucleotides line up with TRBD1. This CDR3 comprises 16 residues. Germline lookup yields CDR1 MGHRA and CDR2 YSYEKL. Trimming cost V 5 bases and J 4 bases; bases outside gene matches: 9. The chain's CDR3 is CASSVRQGQATGELFF. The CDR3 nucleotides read TGCGCCAGCAGCGTAAGACAGGGGCAGGCCACCGGGGAGCTGTTTTTT.

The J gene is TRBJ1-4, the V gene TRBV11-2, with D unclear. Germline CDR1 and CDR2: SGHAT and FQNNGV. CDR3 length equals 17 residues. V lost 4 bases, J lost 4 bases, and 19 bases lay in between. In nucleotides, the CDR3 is TGTGCCAGCAGCTCGATTGCCGGGAGGGCGCGTAATGAAAAACTGTTTTTT. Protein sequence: CASSSIAGRARNEKLFF.

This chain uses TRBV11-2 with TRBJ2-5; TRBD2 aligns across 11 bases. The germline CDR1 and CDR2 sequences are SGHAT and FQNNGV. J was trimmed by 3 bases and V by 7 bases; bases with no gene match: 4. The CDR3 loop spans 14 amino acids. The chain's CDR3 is CASTWGLAEETQYF. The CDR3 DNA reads TGTGCCAGCACCTGGGGACTAGCGGAAGAGACCCAGTACTTC.

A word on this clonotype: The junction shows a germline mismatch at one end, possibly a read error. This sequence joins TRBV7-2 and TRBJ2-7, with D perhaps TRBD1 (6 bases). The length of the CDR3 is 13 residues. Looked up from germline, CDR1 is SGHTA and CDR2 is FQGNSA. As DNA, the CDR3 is TGTGCCAGCAGCTTAGCGCCTGGCAGGGGTAGATCCTTC. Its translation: CASSLAPGRGRSF.

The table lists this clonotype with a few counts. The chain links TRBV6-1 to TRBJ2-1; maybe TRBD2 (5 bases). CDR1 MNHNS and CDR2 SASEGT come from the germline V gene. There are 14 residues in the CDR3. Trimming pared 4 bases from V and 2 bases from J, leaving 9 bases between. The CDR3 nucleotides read TGTGCCAGCAGTGCTTCCGGGACCTACAATGAGCAGTTCTTC. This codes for CASSASGTYNEQFF.

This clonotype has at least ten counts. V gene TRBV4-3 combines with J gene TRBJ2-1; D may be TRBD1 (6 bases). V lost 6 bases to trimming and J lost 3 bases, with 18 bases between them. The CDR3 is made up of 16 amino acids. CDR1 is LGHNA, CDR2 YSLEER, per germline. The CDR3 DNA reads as TGCGCCAGCAGTCTCGATAGGGACACGAACTACAATGAGCAGTTCTTC. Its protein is CASSLDRDTNYNEQFF.

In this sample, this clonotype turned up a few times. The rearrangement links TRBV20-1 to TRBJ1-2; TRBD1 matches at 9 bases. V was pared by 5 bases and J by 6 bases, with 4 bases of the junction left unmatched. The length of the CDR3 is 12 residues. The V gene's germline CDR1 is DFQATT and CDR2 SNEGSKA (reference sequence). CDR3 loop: CSALRDRDGYTF. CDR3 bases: TGCAGTGCTCTCCGGGACAGGGATGGCTACACCTTC.

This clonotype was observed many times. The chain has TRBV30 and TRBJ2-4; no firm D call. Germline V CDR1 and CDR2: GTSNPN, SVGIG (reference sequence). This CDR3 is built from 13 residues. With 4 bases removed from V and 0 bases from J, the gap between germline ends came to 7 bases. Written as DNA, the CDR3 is TGTGCCTGGAACGTCGCAGCCAAAAACATTCAGTACTTC. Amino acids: CAWNVAAKNIQYF.

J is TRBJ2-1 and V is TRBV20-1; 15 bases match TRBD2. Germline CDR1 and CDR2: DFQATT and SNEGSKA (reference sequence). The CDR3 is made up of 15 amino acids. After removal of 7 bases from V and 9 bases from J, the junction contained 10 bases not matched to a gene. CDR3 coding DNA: TGCAGTGTCCCACCCGGGACTAGCGGGAGGTTTGAGCAGTTCTTC. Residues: CSVPPGTSGRFEQFF.

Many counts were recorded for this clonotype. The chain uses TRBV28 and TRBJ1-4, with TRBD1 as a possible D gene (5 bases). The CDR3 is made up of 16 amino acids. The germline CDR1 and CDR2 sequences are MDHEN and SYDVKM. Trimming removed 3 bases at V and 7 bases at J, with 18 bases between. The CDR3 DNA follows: TGTGCCAGCAGTTTGGGCAGGCCCGGGGACGGTGAAAAACTGTTTTTT. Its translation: CASSLGRPGDGEKLFF. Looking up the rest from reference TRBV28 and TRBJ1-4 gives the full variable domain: DVKVTQSSRYLVKRTGEKVFLECVQDMDHENMFWYRQDPGLGLRLIYFSYDVKMKEKGDIPEGYSVSREKKERFSLILESASTNQTSMYLCASSLGRPGDGEKLFFGSGTQLSVL.

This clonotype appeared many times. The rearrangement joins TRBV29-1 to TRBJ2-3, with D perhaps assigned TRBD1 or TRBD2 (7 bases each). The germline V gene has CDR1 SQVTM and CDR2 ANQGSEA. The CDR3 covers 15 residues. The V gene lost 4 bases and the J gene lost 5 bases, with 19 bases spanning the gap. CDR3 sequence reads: CSVGNQGGLQDTQYF. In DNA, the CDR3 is TGCAGCGTTGGAAACCAGGGGGGACTACAAGATACGCAGTATTTT.

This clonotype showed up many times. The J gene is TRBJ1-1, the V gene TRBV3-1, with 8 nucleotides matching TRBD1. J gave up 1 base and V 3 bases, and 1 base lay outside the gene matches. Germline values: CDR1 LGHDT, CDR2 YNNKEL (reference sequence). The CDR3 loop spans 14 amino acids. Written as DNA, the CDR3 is TGTGCCAGCAGCCAGACAGGGGCGAACACTGAAGCTTTCTTT. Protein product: CASSQTGANTEAFF. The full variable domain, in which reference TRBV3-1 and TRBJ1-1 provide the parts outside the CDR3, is DTAVSQTPKYLVTQMGNDKSIKCEQNLGHDTMYWYKQDSKKFLKIMFSYNNKELIINETVPNRFSPKSPDKAHLNLHINSLELGDSAVYFCASSQTGANTEAFFGQGTRLTVV.

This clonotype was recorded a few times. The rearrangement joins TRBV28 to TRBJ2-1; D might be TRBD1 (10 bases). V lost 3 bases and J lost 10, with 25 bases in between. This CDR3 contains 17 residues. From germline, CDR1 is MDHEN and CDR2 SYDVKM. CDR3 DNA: TGTGCCAGCAGTTTTGAGATCGGGCTAGCGGGACAGGGGGAGCAGTTCTTC. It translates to CASSFEIGLAGQGEQFF.